This TCR beta chain was recovered during a study of lymphopenia after photon versus proton radiotherapy. Study-wide results and caveats: Better survival with proton therapy was suggested as possible, not demonstrated.

Profiling relied on immunoSEQ multiplex PCR, and the TCRdb table lists in-frame clones only, not all of them. The data hold about 61,000 clones, with around 85% observed a single time. CDR1 LNHDA and CDR2 SQIVND come from the germline V gene (reference sequence). The J segment lost 4 bases and the V segment lost 6 bases, leaving 9 bases of the junction unmatched. The length of the CDR3 is 14 residues. Concerning this clone: Its antigen is undetermined.

The clonotype was recovered from a man aged 35 to 55 with gastric cancer. Sequencing used peripheral blood, obtained from a patient treated with photon-based radiotherapy. The chain recombines TRBV19 with TRBJ2-7; the match to TRBD2 covers 7 bases. DNA of the CDR3: TGTGCCAGTAGCCAGGCGGGGGTTGAGTACGAGCAGTACTTC. Amino acids: CASSQAGVEYEQYF. The full variable domain, rest sourced from reference TRBV19 and TRBJ2-7, is DGGITQSPKYLFRKEGQNVTLSCEQNLNHDAMYWYRQDPGQGLRLIYYSQIVNDFQKGDIAEGYSVSREKKESFPLTVTSAQKNPTAFYLCASSQAGVEYEQYFGPGTRLTVT.